This T cell receptor (beta chain) was retrieved from a study of neoadjuvant anti-PD-1 for oral cavity cancer. The method was immunoSEQ multiplex PCR; TCRdb's version includes in-frame clones alone and lacks a portion of them. Of 25,000 to 40,000 clones listed, about 80% are singletons. The V end lost 2 bases, the J end lost 0 bases, and 14 bases lay between the germline ends. The CDR3 totals 16 residues. Germline CDR1 and CDR2: MDHEN and SYDVKM. Time point described: after neoadjuvant nivolumab, at surgical resection. Patients were newly diagnosed with stage II-IVA oral cavity squamous cell carcinoma without prior systemic or radiation treatment.

The chain carries TRBV28 and TRBJ2-7; D is possibly TRBD2 (6 bases). The receptor was derived from a person between 35 and 79 years old with oral cavity squamous cell carcinoma. Source: PBMCs, taken after nivolumab (anti-PD-1) treatment. CDR3 protein: CASSLVWDSNSYEQYF. CDR3 bases: TGTGCCAGCAGTTTAGTTTGGGACTCAAACTCCTACGAGCAGTACTTC.